The clone carrying this TCR beta chain was observed a handful of times. What it binds is unknown. This specimen comes from a study of cytomegalovirus exposure and HLA in healthy donors. This CDR3 spans 13 amino acids. V shed 8 bases, J shed 7 bases, and the junction held 10 bases outside the gene matches. Study results and limitations: In a later analysis, HLA-C alleles had the fewest associated TCRs, DRB1 alleles the most. In the analysis, some V segments, TRBV6-2 and TRBV6-3 included, were excluded as indistinguishable. In vitro checks showed that a few CMV-associated chains really do target CMV antigens.

PCR was performed using 60 Vbeta and 13 Jbeta primers. Sequencing used immunoSEQ multiplex PCR; TCRdb keeps in-frame clones, though not all of them. This sample has some 69,000 clones, with roughly 70% found just once. Healthy bone marrow donors made up the donors. The chain recombines TRBV23-1 with TRBJ2-7, with 8 nucleotides matching TRBD2. TRBV23-1 is identified as an open reading frame with a role that is uncertain. This receptor was obtained from a male donor in good health and CMV-seropositive. Input material: PBMCs. CDR3 residues: CASPREGRWEQYF. In DNA form, the CDR3 reads TGCGCCAGCCCTCGGGAGGGGAGGTGGGAGCAGTACTTC.